Included here is one T cell receptor (beta chain) sequence, with context. The run depth of the assay was deep. Using immunoSEQ multiplex PCR, the repertoire was profiled, and TCRdb retains in-frame clones only, with some absent. The data contain some 2,000,000 clones, 95% of them singletons. The germline V gene encodes CDR1 SNHLY and CDR2 FYNNEI. The CDR3 contains 14 residues. V was trimmed by 6 bases and J by 11 bases, leaving 19 bases between them. The data are from a study of shared clonotypes between healthy human individuals. The genes are TRBV2 and TRBJ1-4; perhaps TRBD1 as D (5 bases). Sequencing was done on a sample of naive CD4+ T cells sorted from blood. Subset given: CD45RA+ positively selected. The receptor's source is a man in his late teens or twenties in good health. The CDR3 coding sequence is TGTGCCAGCAGGGAGGGACTGTCGATCGAGAAACTGTTTTTT. Residues: CASREGLSIEKLFF.